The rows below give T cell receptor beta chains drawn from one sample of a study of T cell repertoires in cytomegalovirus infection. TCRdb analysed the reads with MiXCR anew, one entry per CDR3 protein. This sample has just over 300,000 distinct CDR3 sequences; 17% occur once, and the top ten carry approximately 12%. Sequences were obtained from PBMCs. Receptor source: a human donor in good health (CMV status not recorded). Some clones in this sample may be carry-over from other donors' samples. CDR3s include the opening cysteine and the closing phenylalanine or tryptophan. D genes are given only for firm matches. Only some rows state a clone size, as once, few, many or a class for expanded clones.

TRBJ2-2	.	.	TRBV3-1	TGTGCCAGCAGCCAAGTAGCACGGGACACCGGGGAGCTGTTTTTT	CASSQVARDTGELFF
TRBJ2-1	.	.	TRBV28	TGTGCCAGCAGTTTATTTCGGCAGGAGCAGTTCTTC	CASSLFRQEQFF
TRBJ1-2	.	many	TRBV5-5	TGTGCCAGCAGCTTGGAGTATGGCTACACCTTC	CASSLEYGYTF
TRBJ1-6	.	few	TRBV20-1	TGCAGTGCTAACGAATGGACAGTCCAAAACTATAATTCACCCCTCCACTTT	CSANEWTVQNYNSPLHF
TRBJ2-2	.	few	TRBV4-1	TGCGCCAGCAGGGATGGGGCCGGGGAGCTGTTTTTT	CASRDGAGELFF
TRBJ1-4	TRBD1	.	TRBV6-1	TGTGCCAGCAGTGACCCCCCCGGGACAGCCTCCGAAAAACTGTTTTTT	CASSDPPGTASEKLFF
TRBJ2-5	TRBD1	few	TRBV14	TGTGCCAGCAGCCGACAGACAGGGGGCGGGTCGGAGACCCAGTACTTC	CASSRQTGGGSETQYF
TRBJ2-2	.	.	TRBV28	TGTGCCAGCAGACCTACACGCGGGTCGGGCACCGGGGAGCTGTTTTTT	CASRPTRGSGTGELFF
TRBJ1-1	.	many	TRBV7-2	TGTGCCAGCAGCTTAGAGTCGCCTTGGAACACTGAAGCTTTCTTT	CASSLESPWNTEAFF
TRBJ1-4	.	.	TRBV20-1	TGCAGTGCTAGAGATCTGTACGGAACTAATGAAAAACTGTTTTTT	CSARDLYGTNEKLFF
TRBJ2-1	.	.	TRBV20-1	TGCAGTGCTCGGTCCACGGTCTACAATGAGCAGTTCTTC	CSARSTVYNEQFF
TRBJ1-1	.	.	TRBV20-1	TGCAGTGCTGGGGACCCGAGAGGGGAGAACACTGAAGCTTTCTTT	CSAGDPRGENTEAFF
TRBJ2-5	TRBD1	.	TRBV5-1	TGCGCCAGCAGCTCCGGACAGGGGGCCGAGACCCAGTACTTC	CASSSGQGAETQYF
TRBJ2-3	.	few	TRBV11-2	TGTGCCAGCAGCTTAGTATGGAGCCAGTTGGATACGCAGTATTTT	CASSLVWSQLDTQYF
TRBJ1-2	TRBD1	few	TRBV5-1	TGCGCCAGCAGCCTGATCGGGACAGCTAACTATGGCTACACCTTC	CASSLIGTANYGYTF
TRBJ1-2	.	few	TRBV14	TGTGCCAGCAGCCAATGGGGGACGAGAGGAGGCTACACCTTC	CASSQWGTRGGYTF
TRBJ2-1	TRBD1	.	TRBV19	TGTGCCAGTAGTGTGACAGGGGAAGCTTACTACAATGAGCAGTTCTTC	CASSVTGEAYYNEQFF
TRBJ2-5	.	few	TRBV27	TGTGCCAGCAGTTTTAACCAACTGGGGACCCAGTACTTC	CASSFNQLGTQYF
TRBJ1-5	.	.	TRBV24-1	TGTGCCACCAGTGGGGATGGCAATCAGCCCCAGCATTTT	CATSGDGNQPQHF
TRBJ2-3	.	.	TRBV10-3	TGTGTGGCAGGCACAGATACGCAGTATTTT	CVAGTDTQYF
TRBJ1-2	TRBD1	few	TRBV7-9	TGTGCCAGCAGCTTAGCTCAGGGGGCGCGCTATGGCTACACCTTC	CASSLAQGARYGYTF
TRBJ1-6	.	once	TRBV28	TGTGCCAGCAGTTTATGGTCTGGGGGGACGGCAGGCAATTCACCCCTCCACTTT	CASSLWSGGTAGNSPLHF
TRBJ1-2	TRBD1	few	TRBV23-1	TGCGCCAGCAGTCCCTCGACAGGGTGGGATGGCTACACCTTC	CASSPSTGWDGYTF
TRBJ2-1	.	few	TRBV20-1	TGCAGTGCGGGGAGCTCCTACAATGAGCAGTTCTTC	CSAGSSYNEQFF
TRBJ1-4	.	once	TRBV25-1	TGTGCCAGCAGTGAGTCGGACAAGCTTAATGAAAAACTGTTTTTT	CASSESDKLNEKLFF
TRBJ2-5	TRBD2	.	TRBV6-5	TGTGCCAGCAGTGTCCGAGCGGGGGTCTCGAGGGAGACCCAGTACTTC	CASSVRAGVSRETQYF
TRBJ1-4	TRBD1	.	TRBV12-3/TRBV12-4	TGTGCCAGCAGTTTAACCAGGGGGGCGGATGAAAAACTGTTTTTT	CASSLTRGADEKLFF
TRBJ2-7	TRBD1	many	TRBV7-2	TGTGCCAGCAGATCGACAGGGACCTACGAGCAGTACTTC	CASRSTGTYEQYF
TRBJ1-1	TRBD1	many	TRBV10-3	TGTGCCATCACCGAAGGACAGGGTGCGACTGAAGCTTTCTTT	CAITEGQGATEAFF
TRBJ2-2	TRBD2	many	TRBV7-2	TGTGCCAGCAGCTTAGACCCGGCGCGGGGGGCGAACACCGGGGAGCTGTTTTTT	CASSLDPARGANTGELFF
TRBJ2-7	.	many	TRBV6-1	TGTGCCAGCAGTGATGGAGGGGGACCCTACGAGCAGTACTTC	CASSDGGGPYEQYF
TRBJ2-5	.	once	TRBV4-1	TGCGCCAGCAGCCAAGATAACGGGCCACGTGAGACCCAGTACTTC	CASSQDNGPRETQYF
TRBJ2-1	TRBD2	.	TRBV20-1	TGCAGTGCTAATAGCATAGCTAGCGGGGGAACCTACAATGAGCAGTTCTTC	CSANSIASGGTYNEQFF
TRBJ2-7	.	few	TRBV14	TGTGCCAGCAGCCAAGAGGGATACGAGCAGTACTTC	CASSQEGYEQYF
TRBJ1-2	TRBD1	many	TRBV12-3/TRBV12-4	TGTGCCAGCAGTGGACAGGGGGACTGGGGCTACACCTTC	CASSGQGDWGYTF
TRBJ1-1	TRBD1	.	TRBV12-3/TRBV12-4	TGTGCCAGCAGTTTGGGCCCAGGGGGAAGTACTGAAGCTTTCTTT	CASSLGPGGSTEAFF
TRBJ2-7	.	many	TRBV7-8	TGTGCCAGCAGCTTAGCCCAGCCCTACGAGCAGTACTTC	CASSLAQPYEQYF
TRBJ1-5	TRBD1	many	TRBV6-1	TGTGCCAGCAGTTCAAAAGGACAGGGGGCCCATCAGCCCCAGCATTTT	CASSSKGQGAHQPQHF
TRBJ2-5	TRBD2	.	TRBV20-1	TGCAGTGCTACCGTCCGGGGGGTTGGAGAGACCCAGTACTTC	CSATVRGVGETQYF
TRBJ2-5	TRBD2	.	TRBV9	TGTGCCAGCAGCCCAGGACTAGCGGGGGAGCAAGAGACCCAGTACTTC	CASSPGLAGEQETQYF
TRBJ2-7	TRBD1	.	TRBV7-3	TGTGCCAGCAGCTTCGGCGGAGGACAGGGGTCCTACGAGCAGTACTTC	CASSFGGGQGSYEQYF
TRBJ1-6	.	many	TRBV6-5	TGTGCCAGCAGCCCTGAACAGGGTGATAATTCACCCCTCCACTTT	CASSPEQGDNSPLHF
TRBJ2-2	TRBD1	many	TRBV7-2	TGTGCCAGCAGCAAACAGGGGGATGGCGGGGAGCTGTTTTTT	CASSKQGDGGELFF
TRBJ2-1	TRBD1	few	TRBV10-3	TGTGCCATCAGCAACGGACAGGGTAACAATGAGCAGTTCTTC	CAISNGQGNNEQFF
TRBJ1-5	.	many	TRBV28	TGTGCCAGCAGTTTATCTCGAGGGTGGGGCCAGCCCCAGCATTTT	CASSLSRGWGQPQHF
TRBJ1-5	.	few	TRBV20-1	TGCAGTGCTACGACAGGACTACACCAGCCCCAGCATTTT	CSATTGLHQPQHF
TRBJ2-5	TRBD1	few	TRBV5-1	TGCGCCAGCAGGACCGGGACAGTCCAAGAGACCCAGTACTTC	CASRTGTVQETQYF
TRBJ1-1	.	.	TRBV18	TGTGCCAGCTCACCTCGGGACATAGACGTGGCTTTCTTT	CASSPRDIDVAFF
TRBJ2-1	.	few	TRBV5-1	TGCGCCAGCAGCTTCGGAGGGAATACATACAATGAGCAGTTCTTC	CASSFGGNTYNEQFF